The present T cell receptor beta chain was sequenced within a study of blood T cell repertoires in COVID-19. Across the whole study: The United States, Italy and Spain provided the acute and convalescent COVID-19 samples.

CDR1 is MGHRA, CDR2 YSYEKL, per germline. V shed 4 bases, J shed 3 bases, and the junction held 16 bases outside the gene matches. The CDR3 is 19 residues long. The study drew participants aged about 18 to 90 years from some 25 US areas. Participants' own reports of clinical history determined their cohort assignment. Either two negative PCRs, clearance, or symptom resolution qualified Cohort 3 donors as recovered. Generated by immunoSEQ multiplex PCR, the TCRdb table keeps only in-frame clones and is missing some. The sample yields hundreds of thousands of clones, more than 90% seen once. The receptor was isolated from a man in his sixties who had recovered from COVID-19. V usage is TRBV4-1 and J usage is TRBJ2-1, with 9 bases aligning to TRBD2. The source material was PBMCs or T cells enriched from blood (not recorded which). DNA of the CDR3: TGCGCCAGCAGCCCGACCCTAGCGGGAACTCTGCACCTCTACAATGAGCAGTTCTTC. Its protein product is CASSPTLAGTLHLYNEQFF.